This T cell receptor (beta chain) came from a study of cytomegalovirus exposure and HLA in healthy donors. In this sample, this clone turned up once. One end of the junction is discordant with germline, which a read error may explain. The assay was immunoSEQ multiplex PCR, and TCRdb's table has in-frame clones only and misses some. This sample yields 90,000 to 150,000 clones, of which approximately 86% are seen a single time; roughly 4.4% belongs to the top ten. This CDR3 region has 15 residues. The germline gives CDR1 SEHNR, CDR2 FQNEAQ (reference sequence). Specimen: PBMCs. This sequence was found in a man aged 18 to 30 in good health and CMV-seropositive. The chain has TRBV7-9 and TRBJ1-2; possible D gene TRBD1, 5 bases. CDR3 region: CASSLENGGNSGYTF. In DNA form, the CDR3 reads TGTGCCAGCAGCTTAGAGAATGGGGGGAACTCTGGCTACACCTTC.